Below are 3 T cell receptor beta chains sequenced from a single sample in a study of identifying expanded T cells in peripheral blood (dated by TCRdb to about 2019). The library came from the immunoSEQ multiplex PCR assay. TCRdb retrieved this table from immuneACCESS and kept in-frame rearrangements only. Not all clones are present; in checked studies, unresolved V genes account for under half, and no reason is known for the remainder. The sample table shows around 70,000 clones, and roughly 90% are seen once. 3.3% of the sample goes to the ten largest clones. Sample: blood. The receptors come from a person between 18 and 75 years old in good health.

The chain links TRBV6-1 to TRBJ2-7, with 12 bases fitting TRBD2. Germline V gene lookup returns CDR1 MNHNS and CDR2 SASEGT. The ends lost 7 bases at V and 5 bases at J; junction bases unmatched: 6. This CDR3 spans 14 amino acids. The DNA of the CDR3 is TGTGCCAGCACTACTAGCGGGGGGTGGGACGAGCAGTACTTC. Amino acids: CASTTSGGWDEQYF.

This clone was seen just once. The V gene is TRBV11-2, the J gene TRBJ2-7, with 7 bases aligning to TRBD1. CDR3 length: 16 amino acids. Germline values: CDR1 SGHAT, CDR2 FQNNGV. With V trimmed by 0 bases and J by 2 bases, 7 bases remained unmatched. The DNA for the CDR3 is TGTGCCAGCAGCTTAGAGTATGGGACAGAGGCCTACGAGCAGTACTTC. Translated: CASSLEYGTEAYEQYF.

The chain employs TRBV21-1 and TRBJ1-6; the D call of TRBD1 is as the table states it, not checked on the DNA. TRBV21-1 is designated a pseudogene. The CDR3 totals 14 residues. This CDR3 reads CASSHIHHNSPLHF. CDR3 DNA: TGTGCCAGCAGTCACATACATCATAATTCACCCCTCCACTTT.